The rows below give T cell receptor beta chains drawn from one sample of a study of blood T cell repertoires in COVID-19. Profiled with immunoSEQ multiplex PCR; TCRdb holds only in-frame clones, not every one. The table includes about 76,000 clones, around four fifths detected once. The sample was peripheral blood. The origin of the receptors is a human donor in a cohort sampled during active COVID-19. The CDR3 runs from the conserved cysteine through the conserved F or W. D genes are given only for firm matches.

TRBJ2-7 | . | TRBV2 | TGTGCCAGCAGTGGACCCTCCTCGGGGGAGCAGTACTTC | CASSGPSSGEQYF
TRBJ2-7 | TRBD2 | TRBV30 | TGTGCCTGGAGTGGGGGAGGGGCCAAGAGCTACGAGCAGTACTTC | CAWSGGGAKSYEQYF
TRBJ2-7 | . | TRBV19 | TGTGCCAGTAGTATAGGACATAACAACGAGCAGTACTTC | CASSIGHNNEQYF
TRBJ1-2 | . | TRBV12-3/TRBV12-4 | TGTGCCAGCAGCCAGGGAGGAAACTATGGCTACACCTTC | CASSQGGNYGYTF
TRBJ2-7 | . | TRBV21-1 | TGTGCCAGCATCAAATGCGAAAAAGGCGGCCCGACCTACGAGCAGTACTTC | CASIKCEKGGPTYEQYF
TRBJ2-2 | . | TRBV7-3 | TGTGCCAGCAGCTTACGTTCAGCGAACACCGGGGAGCTGTTTTTT | CASSLRSANTGELFF
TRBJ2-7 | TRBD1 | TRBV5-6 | TGTGCCAGCAGCCGACAGGGGTCGGGGGACTCCTACGAGCAGTACTTC | CASSRQGSGDSYEQYF
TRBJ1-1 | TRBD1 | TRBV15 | TGTGCCACCAGCGGCCGGGACAGGGGGAACACTGAAGCTTTCTTT | CATSGRDRGNTEAFF
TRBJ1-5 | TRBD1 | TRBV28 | TGTGCCAGCAGTCCACGGACAGGCTGGACGATGTATAGCAATCAGCCCCAGCATTTT | CASSPRTGWTMYSNQPQHF
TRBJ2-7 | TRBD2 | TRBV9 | TGTGCCAGCAGCGTAGGAGCGGGGGGCTCCTACGAGCAGTACTTC | CASSVGAGGSYEQYF
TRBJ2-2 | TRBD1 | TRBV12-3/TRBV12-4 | TGTGCCAGCACCCGGGACAGCGGGGAGCTGTTTTTT | CASTRDSGELFF
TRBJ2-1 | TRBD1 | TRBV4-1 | TGCGCCAGCAGCCAAGAAACAGGACAGGTCTACAATGAGCAGTTCTTC | CASSQETGQVYNEQFF
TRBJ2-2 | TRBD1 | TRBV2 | TGTGCCAGCAGTGAATTAGGGGGCCGAGACACCGGGGAGCTGTTTTTT | CASSELGGRDTGELFF
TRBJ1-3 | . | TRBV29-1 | TGCAGCGTTGAATTCACTGGAAACACCATATATTTT | CSVEFTGNTIYF
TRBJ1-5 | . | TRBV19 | TGTGCCAGTAGTAGTATAGGGGCTAGCAATCAGCCCCAGCATTTT | CASSSIGASNQPQHF